These 16 T cell receptor beta chains share one sample of origin, sequenced in a study of blood T cell repertoires in COVID-19. Using immunoSEQ multiplex PCR, the repertoire was profiled, and TCRdb retains in-frame clones only, with some absent. The sample has 110,000 to 150,000 clones, roughly 80% seen once. Sequencing was carried out using peripheral blood. The receptors here all came from a human donor in a cohort sampled during active COVID-19.

This clone was found a few times. At the DNA level, this CDR3 is encoded by other sequences in the same sample as well. The V call is TRBV7-8, the J call TRBJ1-4; D not resolved. CDR1 and CDR2 from the germline V gene are SGHVS and FQNEAQ. There are 14 residues in the CDR3. Trimming took off 1 base at V and 5 bases at J, with 8 bases between the two ends. Here the CDR3 reads CASSLGQSNEKLFF. CDR3 nucleotide sequence: TGTGCCAGCAGCTTAGGGCAGTCGAATGAAAAACTGTTTTTT.

This clone came up a few times. The rearrangement links TRBV9 to TRBJ2-7; 10 bases map to TRBD1. The length of the CDR3 is 15 residues. The germline V gene encodes CDR1 SGDLS and CDR2 YYNGEE. V gave up 1 base and J gave up 3 bases; unmatched junction bases: 4. DNA of the CDR3: TGTGCCAGCAGCGTATTGGACAGGGGGATCTACGAGCAGTACTTC. This sequence encodes CASSVLDRGIYEQYF.

This rearrangement joins TRBV6-2 or TRBV6-3 to TRBJ1-2; no definite D call. Germline lookup yields CDR1 MNHEY and CDR2 SVGEGT. Trimming cost V 5 bases and J 0 bases, with 7 bases left between them. The CDR3 covers 13 residues. The CDR3 is CASSDNPNYGYTF. The CDR3 DNA sequence: TGTGCCAGCAGTGACAACCCTAACTATGGCTACACCTTC.

This chain links TRBV27 with TRBJ1-6, with 8 bases matching TRBD1. The CDR3 has 16 amino acids. The J segment lost 4 bases and the V segment lost 6 bases, leaving 8 bases of the junction unmatched. The V gene's germline CDR1 is MNHEY and CDR2 SMNVEV (reference sequence). In nucleotides, the CDR3 is TGTGCCAGCAGCTTGACAGGGGTTGGGTATAATTCACCCCTCCACTTT. Residues: CASSLTGVGYNSPLHF.

The rearrangement links TRBV6-2 or TRBV6-3 to TRBJ1-5; no clear D gene. The germline V gene encodes CDR1 MNHEY and CDR2 SVGEGT. V was pared by 4 bases and J by 9 bases, with 13 bases between. The CDR3 extends over 13 amino acids. The DNA for the CDR3 is TGTGCCAGCAGTTTGGAGGGTTTGAGGCCCCAGCATTTT. Translation gives CASSLEGLRPQHF.

The chain couples TRBV6-4 to TRBJ1-1; 7 bases line up with TRBD1. The V and J ends lost 6 bases and 2 bases, in that order; junction bases with no gene match: 6. Germline loops: CDR1 MRHNA, CDR2 SNTAGT. This CDR3 is built from 14 residues. The CDR3 sequence: CASRDGDRNTEAFF. CDR3 bases: TGTGCCAGCAGAGACGGGGACAGAAACACTGAAGCTTTCTTT.

This rearrangement joins TRBV3-1 (or the pseudogene TRBV3-2) to TRBJ1-1, with 7 bases identical to TRBD1. The germline gives CDR1 LGHDT, CDR2 YNNKEL (reference sequence). The length of the CDR3 is 14 residues. V was clipped by 4 bases and J by 2 bases; unmatched bases: 4. CDR3 protein: CASSPTGSNTEAFF. CDR3 DNA sequence: TGTGCCAGCAGCCCGACAGGGTCAAACACTGAAGCTTTCTTT.

The chain employs TRBV18 and TRBJ1-1; D is ambiguous. The CDR3 is 12 amino acids. The V gene lost 5 bases and the J gene lost 4 bases, with 8 bases spanning the gap. Per the germline V gene, CDR1 is KGHSH and CDR2 is LQKENI. The CDR3 reads CASSDPGTEAFF. The CDR3 DNA reads TGTGCCAGCTCAGATCCAGGCACTGAAGCTTTCTTT.

The chain joins TRBV19 to TRBJ1-3; D gene uncertain. Trimming took off 3 bases at V and 5 bases at J, with 11 bases between the two ends. From germline, CDR1 is LNHDA and CDR2 SQIVND (reference sequence). The CDR3 has 14 residues. Written as DNA, the CDR3 is TGTGCCAGTAGTATGGTTCGGGTTCGAAACACCATATATTTT. Translating it yields CASSMVRVRNTIYF.

The chain recombines TRBV5-1 with TRBJ2-2; a possible D gene is TRBD2 (6 bases). The CDR3 length is 16 residues. V was pared by 1 base and J by 1 base, with 11 bases between. Germline CDR1 reads SGHRS; CDR2 reads YFSETQ. DNA for the CDR3: TGCGCCAGCAGCTTGTCTCCGGGGGTGAACACCGGGGAGCTGTTTTTT. As protein: CASSLSPGVNTGELFF.

This clone was counted between two and nine times. This sequence joins TRBV30 and TRBJ2-1, with TRBD2 as a possible D gene (7 bases). Germline values: CDR1 GTSNPN, CDR2 SVGIG (reference sequence). The V end lost 3 bases, the J end lost 1 base, and 16 bases lay between the germline ends. CDR3 length: 16 amino acids. CDR3 sequence (DNA): TGTGCCTGGAGAGAGAGGGGGGGGCTGTCCTACAATGAGCAGTTCTTC. This sequence encodes CAWRERGGLSYNEQFF.

The rearrangement links TRBV5-1 to TRBJ1-1, with unresolved D. Germline assignment: CDR1 SGHRS and CDR2 YFSETQ. The CDR3 totals 16 residues. Trimming shortened V by 0 bases and J by 0 bases, and 12 bases separated the two germline ends. CDR3 residues: CASSLVSFSMNTEAFF. In DNA, the CDR3 is TGCGCCAGCAGCTTGGTTTCATTTTCCATGAACACTGAAGCTTTCTTT.

The gene calls are TRBV2 and TRBJ2-3; the D gene is possibly TRBD2 (5 bases). V was cut by 4 bases and J by 7 bases, with 15 bases left in between. CDR1 and CDR2 from the germline V gene are SNHLY and FYNNEI. The CDR3 has 14 amino acids. The CDR3 DNA is TGTGCCAGCAGTGTAAGCCGGGGAACAAATACGCAGTATTTT. This translates into CASSVSRGTNTQYF.

The chain has TRBV7-6 and TRBJ2-5; tentatively, D is TRBD1 (6 bases). Germline CDR1 and CDR2: SGHVS and FNYEAQ. The length of the CDR3 is 15 residues. V lost 3 bases to trimming and J lost 2 bases, with 13 bases between them. Written as DNA, the CDR3 is TGTGCCAGCAGCTTGGGGGCGCCTCGGCAAGAGACCCAGTACTTC. Amino acid sequence: CASSLGAPRQETQYF. The full variable domain, in which reference TRBV7-6 and TRBJ2-5 provide the parts outside the CDR3, is GAGVSQSPRYKVTKRGQDVALRCDPISGHVSLYWYRQALGQGPEFLTYFNYEAQQDKSGLPNDRFSAERPEGSISTLTIQRTEQRDSAMYRCASSLGAPRQETQYFGPGTRLLVL.

This clone appeared a single time. The chain joins TRBV30 to TRBJ1-4, with TRBD1 matching over 10 bases. With V trimmed by 1 base and J by 5 bases, 1 base remained unmatched. This CDR3 has 14 residues. Germline loops: CDR1 GTSNPN, CDR2 SVGIG (reference sequence). CDR3 bases: TGTGCCTGGAGTGGGGGACAGGGGAATGAAAAACTGTTTTTT. Its translation is CAWSGGQGNEKLFF.

This chain uses TRBV5-4 with TRBJ1-4; TRBD1 might be the D (5 bases). CDR1 SGHNT and CDR2 YYREEE come from the germline V gene (reference sequence). The CDR3 is 14 residues long. V gave up 3 bases and J gave up 4 bases, with 10 bases separating them. The CDR3 nucleotides read TGTGCCAGCAGCTCAGGGTTAGGTAATGAAAAACTGTTTTTT. Translated, it gives CASSSGLGNEKLFF.